This is a list of T cell receptor beta chains from one sample in a study of human T cells and chemical hapten exposure. TCRdb re-called the RACE reads with MiXCR, one entry per CDR3 protein. The table has 75,000 to 100,000 distinct CDR3 sequences, about 8.7% seen once. What was sequenced was whole blood. The receptors shown here come from a female donor in good health. Some clones in this sample may be carry-over from other donors' samples. Both conserved end residues are part of each CDR3. D genes are given only for firm matches. Not every row has a clone size; where given, it reads once, few, many or a size class.

TRBV28	TRBJ1-2	NA	14	many	TGTGCCAGCAGTTCTGGGGCAACTAACTATGGCTACACCTTC	CASSSGATNYGYTF
TRBV28	TRBJ1-1	NA	16	NA	TGTGCCAGCAGGTCGAGACCGAGAATAAGGAACACTGAAGCTTTCTTT	CASRSRPRIRNTEAFF
TRBV29-1	TRBJ2-2	TRBD1	12	many	TGCAGCGCTCGACAGGGATCCGGGGAGCTGTTTTTT	CSARQGSGELFF
TRBV6-2/TRBV6-3	TRBJ2-1	NA	13	few	TGTGCCAGCAGTTACTCGGACTACAATGAGCAGTTCTTC	CASSYSDYNEQFF
TRBV4-1	TRBJ2-5	NA	13	many	TGCGCCAGCAGCCAAGGGCCTGACGAGACCCAGTACTTC	CASSQGPDETQYF
TRBV3-1	TRBJ2-1	NA	12	NA	TGTGCCAGCAGCCAAGTGGGACTCGAGCAGTTCTTC	CASSQVGLEQFF
TRBV2	TRBJ2-6	NA	15	NA	TGTGCCAGCAGAGACAGATACGCTGGTGCCAACGTCCTGACTTTC	CASRDRYAGANVLTF
TRBV7-9	TRBJ2-7	NA	13	few	TGTGCCAGCAGCTTAGGGGGACCCTACGAGCAGTACTTC	CASSLGGPYEQYF
TRBV23-1	TRBJ2-2	TRBD1	15	NA	TGCGCCAGCAGTCAACAGGGGGATGACACCGGGGAGCTGTTTTTT	CASSQQGDDTGELFF
TRBV12-3/TRBV12-4	TRBJ2-5	NA	14	few	TGTGCCAGCAGTCCAAGCAGGGGCCCGGAGACCCAGTACTTC	CASSPSRGPETQYF
TRBV20-1	TRBJ2-3	TRBD2	14	many	TGCAGTGCTCCGCTAGCGGGAGGAACAGATACGCAGTATTTT	CSAPLAGGTDTQYF
TRBV11-3	TRBJ2-2	NA	16	NA	TGTGCCAGCAGTAGGTCCTCCGTTTTTAACACCGGGGAGCTGTTTTTT	CASSRSSVFNTGELFF
TRBV10-3	TRBJ2-3	TRBD2	17	NA	TGTGCCATCAGTGACCCCGGACTAGCGGGGACAAGAGATACGCAGTATTTT	CAISDPGLAGTRDTQYF
TRBV23-1	TRBJ2-1	NA	16	NA	TGCGCCAGCAGTCTCCCGGGGACTGTCTCCTACAATGAGCAGTTCTTC	CASSLPGTVSYNEQFF
TRBV5-5	TRBJ2-3	NA	15	NA	TGTGCCAGCAGCTCAGGACGCGTCCTCACAGATACGCAGTATTTT	CASSSGRVLTDTQYF
TRBV5-1	TRBJ1-5	NA	15	few	TGCGCCAGCAGCTTGGACGGACAGAACAATCAGCCCCAGCATTTT	CASSLDGQNNQPQHF
TRBV7-8	TRBJ2-3	TRBD1	14	NA	TGTGCCAGCAGCTGGGGACAGGGAGAGGATACGCAGTATTTT	CASSWGQGEDTQYF
TRBV5-5	TRBJ1-4	NA	15	NA	TGTGCCAGCAGCTTGGAAAGAGGGGCTAATGAAAAACTGTTTTTT	CASSLERGANEKLFF
TRBV5-4	TRBJ2-3	NA	14	few	TGTGCCAGCAGCTTGGAACTAGCCGAAGATACGCAGTATTTT	CASSLELAEDTQYF
TRBV20-1	TRBJ1-2	NA	17	NA	TGCAGTGCTAGAGATGGGGGCGGGGCGCCGGACAACTATGGCTACACCTTC	CSARDGGGAPDNYGYTF
TRBV6-1	TRBJ2-7	NA	14	many	TGTGCCAGCAGTGAAGCTGTTGGGGTCTACGAGCAGTACTTC	CASSEAVGVYEQYF
TRBV11-2	TRBJ2-4	NA	15	NA	TGTGCCAGCAGCCCCGGGCCCGGCGGTGCAAACATTCAGTACTTC	CASSPGPGGANIQYF
TRBV27	TRBJ1-2	NA	15	few	TGTGCCAGCAGTTTATTGGGGGACGCAGACTATGGCTACACCTTC	CASSLLGDADYGYTF
TRBV20-1	TRBJ2-2	NA	14	few	TGCAGTGCTAGCCCCGGGACGCGAACCGGGGAGCTGTTTTTT	CSASPGTRTGELFF
TRBV20-1	TRBJ2-3	NA	16	few	TGCAGTGCTAGGGACCCAACAGGGAGAGTAGCAGATACGCAGTATTTT	CSARDPTGRVADTQYF
TRBV7-9	TRBJ1-4	NA	14	few	TGTGCCAGCAGCTCATGGGACGGGAATGAAAAACTGTTTTTT	CASSSWDGNEKLFF
TRBV24-1	TRBJ2-2	NA	15	NA	TGTGCCACCAGTGATGGTCAAATGGACACCGGGGAGCTGTTTTTT	CATSDGQMDTGELFF
TRBV19	TRBJ2-2	NA	13	NA	TGTGCCAGTAGTATGGGGGCCGGCGGGGAGCTGTTTTTT	CASSMGAGGELFF